The next 4 T cell receptor beta chains were all read from a single sample in a study of blood T cell repertoires in COVID-19. The method was immunoSEQ multiplex PCR; TCRdb's version includes in-frame clones alone and lacks a portion of them. Of around 300,000 clones listed, roughly nine tenths are singletons. The sample taken for sequencing was PBMCs or T cells enriched from blood (not recorded which). Receptor source: a woman aged 18-29 years who had recovered from COVID-19.

This clone was counted between two and nine times. The chain combines TRBV4-2 with TRBJ2-3; 8 bases agree with TRBD2. V lost 5 bases, J lost 3 bases, and 16 bases stayed unmatched. CDR1 is LGHNA and CDR2 is YNFKEQ in the germline V gene. The CDR3 covers 18 residues. CDR3: CASSESIRGRRGTDTQYF. The CDR3 DNA reads TGTGCCAGCAGCGAGAGCATTCGCGGGAGGAGAGGGACAGATACGCAGTATTTT.

For the CDR3, the DNA is TGTGCCAGCAGCTTAGAGGGGAGGCAGGGGGCCTATAATTCACCCCTCCACTTT. Translating gives CASSLEGRQGAYNSPLHF. The rearrangement uses TRBV7-8 and TRBJ1-6; 7 bases fit TRBD1. The length of the CDR3 is 18 residues. The trim removed 1 base at V and 2 bases at J, leaving 8 bases unmatched. Germline loops: CDR1 SGHVS, CDR2 FQNEAQ.

This clone was recorded only once. The chain uses TRBV28 and TRBJ2-1, with D possibly TRBD2 on 6 matching bases. Germline V gene lookup returns CDR1 MDHEN and CDR2 SYDVKM. This CDR3 is 16 amino acids long. V was trimmed by 3 bases and J by 7 bases, leaving 19 bases between them. As DNA, the CDR3 is TGTGCCAGCAGTTTTATTTGGGGGGAGACGGATAATGAGCAGTTCTTC. Translated: CASSFIWGETDNEQFF.

The CDR3 nucleotides are TGTGCCAGCAGCACCTACGGGGTCTATGGCTACACCTTC. Its protein product is CASSTYGVYGYTF. This chain uses TRBV12-3 or TRBV12-4 with TRBJ1-2; D gene uncertain. Trimming shortened V by 6 bases and J by 4 bases, and 12 bases separated the two germline ends. The CDR3 is 13 residues long.